The 8 T cell receptor beta chains given below trace back to one sample, sequenced in a study of blood T cell repertoires in COVID-19. The data were produced by immunoSEQ multiplex PCR, yet TCRdb's version contains in-frame clones alone and is incomplete. The sample shows about 190,000 clones, 80% to 90% of them seen only once. The sequenced sample consisted of peripheral blood. Receptors originate from a young man with active or convalescent COVID-19.

This clone was counted only a few times. The V and J genes are TRBV28 and TRBJ1-5; 7 bases match TRBD1. This CDR3 region has 13 residues. The germline CDR1 and CDR2 sequences are MDHEN and SYDVKM. J was trimmed by 5 bases and V by 8 bases; bases with no gene match: 6. The CDR3 here is CASGQDRYQPQHF. The CDR3 coding sequence is TGTGCCAGCGGACAGGACAGGTATCAGCCCCAGCATTTT. The full variable domain, its missing parts supplied by reference TRBV28 and TRBJ1-5, is DVKVTQSSRYLVKRTGEKVFLECVQDMDHENMFWYRQDPGLGLRLIYFSYDVKMKEKGDIPEGYSVSREKKERFSLILESASTNQTSMYLCASGQDRYQPQHFGDGTRLSIL.

The rearrangement joins TRBV11-3 to TRBJ2-5; TRBD1 is a possible D gene (5 bases). Trimming stripped 1 base from V and 1 base from J, with 16 bases between. This CDR3 is built from 17 residues. In germline, CDR1 is SGHNT, CDR2 YENEEA. Written as DNA, the CDR3 is TGTGCCAGCAGCTTAGGGGCGGTCAGGGCTGCCCAAGAGACCCAGTACTTC. Its protein product is CASSLGAVRAAQETQYF.

The chain recombines TRBV7-9 with TRBJ2-1; TRBD2 matches at 9 bases. Germline values: CDR1 SEHNR, CDR2 FQNEAQ (reference sequence). The CDR3 is made up of 16 amino acids. J was trimmed by 0 bases and V by 5 bases; bases with no gene match: 5. CDR3 DNA: TGTGCCAGCAGCCCGAGTAGCGGGAGCTCCTACAATGAGCAGTTCTTC. Protein product: CASSPSSGSSYNEQFF. The full variable domain, rest sourced from reference TRBV7-9 and TRBJ2-1, is DTGVSQNPRHKITKRGQNVTFRCDPISEHNRLYWYRQTLGQGPEFLTYFQNEAQLEKSRLLSDRFSAERPKGSFSTLEIQRTEQGDSAMYLCASSPSSGSSYNEQFFGPGTRLTVL.

The gene calls are TRBV28 and TRBJ1-3; D remains unclear. CDR1 and CDR2 from the germline V gene are MDHEN and SYDVKM. Trimming pared 11 bases from V and 0 bases from J, leaving 11 bases between. The CDR3 covers 13 residues. The DNA of the CDR3 is TGTGCCGGCGGGCGGTCCTCTGGAAACACCATATATTTT. Protein product: CAGGRSSGNTIYF.

The chain is built from TRBV29-1 and TRBJ2-1, with unresolved D. CDR1 is SQVTM and CDR2 is ANQGSEA in the germline V gene. This CDR3 is built from 13 residues. V was pared by 8 bases and J by 1 base, with 12 bases between. The CDR3 DNA reads TGCAGCTTATTGACACCATCCTACAATGAGCAGTTCTTC. Translation gives CSLLTPSYNEQFF.

The chain links TRBV6-5 to TRBJ1-2, with a tentative D call TRBD1 (6 bases). V lost 3 bases and J 1 base, leaving 12 bases between the germline ends. Looked up from germline, CDR1 is MNHEY and CDR2 is SVGAGI. The CDR3 loop spans 15 amino acids. The chain's CDR3 is CASSYTTGINYGYTF. CDR3 sequence (DNA): TGTGCCAGCAGTTATACTACAGGGATTAACTATGGCTACACCTTC.

This clone has just one count. The rearrangement uses TRBV4-2 and TRBJ1-2; D call uncertain. This CDR3 is built from 13 residues. Looked up from germline, CDR1 is LGHNA and CDR2 is YNFKEQ. Trimming removed 4 bases from V and 4 bases from J, with 10 bases in between. The CDR3 protein is CASSPGLSYGYTF. CDR3 sequence (DNA): TGTGCCAGCAGCCCTGGCCTGTCCTATGGCTACACCTTC.

This clone was detected a few times. J is TRBJ2-2 and V is TRBV2, with TRBD2 matching over 9 bases. CDR1 SNHLY and CDR2 FYNNEI come from the germline V gene. Losses at the gene ends were 3 bases for V and 8 bases for J; bases not matched to a gene: 7. The CDR3 loop spans 15 amino acids. As DNA, the CDR3 is TGTGCCAGCAGTGACGCTAGCGGGGATAGGGGGGAGCTGTTTTTT. It is translated as CASSDASGDRGELFF.